This record covers a single T cell receptor beta chain. PCR was performed a second time for about 6 to 12 cycles using a sample-barcoded 5' primer and a J-beta primer mix. Carrying 12 random nucleotides, a template-switch adaptor labeled each individual cDNA molecule. TCRdb analysed the 5' RACE reads with MiXCR anew, one entry per CDR3 protein. The sample yields roughly 1.4 million distinct CDR3 sequences, 59% seen once. These data come from a study of blood T cells in healthy people across ages. This CDR3 is built from 13 residues. V shed 7 bases and J shed 0 bases, with 12 bases lying between them. Germline CDR1 and CDR2: SQVTM and ANQGSEA.

Sequenced input: blood. The sequence derives from a man between 18 and 35 years old in good health. This sequence joins TRBV29-1 and TRBJ1-2, with D maybe TRBD1 (6 bases). DNA of the CDR3: TGCAGCGCCACAGGGCTAGCTAACTATGGCTACACCTTC. It encodes CSATGLANYGYTF.